This record covers a single TCR beta chain. Its specificity is unknown. Some clones are missing from TCRdb's copy, which holds only in-frame ones; the method was immunoSEQ multiplex PCR. The sample carries more than 8,000 clones, 80% recorded once. These data belong to a study of immune evolution from preneoplasia to lung adenocarcinoma. Study results and caveats: Later-stage lesions seemingly showed higher T cell density and diversity than normal lung.

V dropped 5 bases and J dropped 7 bases, with 11 bases sitting between them. Per germline, CDR1 MDHEN and CDR2 SYDVKM. The CDR3 runs 13 residues. This receptor was taken from a person in their 70s with lung adenocarcinoma. Some clones in this sample may be carry-over from other donors' samples. The sample was FFPE minimally invasive lung adenocarcinoma tissue. The chain combines TRBV28 with TRBJ2-2; tentative D call: TRBD1 (5 bases). CDR3 sequence reads: CASSAQGDGELFF. The CDR3 nucleotides read TGTGCCAGCAGTGCCCAGGGTGACGGGGAGCTGTTTTTT. Filled out from reference TRBV28 and TRBJ2-2, the complete variable domain reads DVKVTQSSRYLVKRTGEKVFLECVQDMDHENMFWYRQDPGLGLRLIYFSYDVKMKEKGDIPEGYSVSREKKERFSLILESASTNQTSMYLCASSAQGDGELFFGEGSRLTVL.